These 24 T cell receptor beta chains were sequenced from one sample in a study of CD8 T cells in Susac syndrome. After extraction with the RNeasy kit, about 0.45 to 1 ug of the RNA was reverse transcribed using random hexamers. In TCRdb, the immunoSEQ multiplex PCR reads were re-called with MiXCR into one record per CDR3 protein. The sample comprises around 300,000 distinct CDR3 sequences, about 91% of which are singletons, and about 0.07% rests with the top ten. Specimen: CD4+ T cells from PBMCs. The source is a human donor with multiple sclerosis.

CDR3 DNA: TGTGCCACAGATTACCCGAACACCGGGGAGCTGTTTTTT. This sequence encodes CATDYPNTGELFF. The J gene is TRBJ2-2, the V gene TRBV28; D not resolved. The germline CDR1 and CDR2 sequences are MDHEN and SYDVKM. The CDR3 is 13 residues long. Trimming took off 10 bases at V and 0 bases at J, with 9 bases between the two ends.

V is TRBV12-3 or TRBV12-4 and J is TRBJ1-2; 10 nucleotides align to TRBD1. V shed 3 bases and J 3 bases; nucleotides not matched to a gene: 4. The CDR3 totals 15 residues. The CDR3 bases are TGTGCCAGCAGTTTTCAGACAGGGGGCGACTATGGCTACACCTTC. This codes for CASSFQTGGDYGYTF.

This clonotype was seen a few times. The rearrangement links TRBV7-2 to TRBJ2-3; D is unresolved. Per the germline V gene, CDR1 is SGHTA and CDR2 is FQGNSA. The CDR3 has 13 amino acids. Deletions cut 1 base from V and 4 bases from J, with 6 bases between. The CDR3 loop reads CASSLEGPDTQYF. The CDR3 DNA reads as TGTGCCAGCAGCTTAGAGGGCCCAGATACGCAGTATTTT.

The J gene is TRBJ1-6, the V gene TRBV29-1; D may be TRBD1 (6 bases). The CDR3 length is 12 residues. CDR1 is SQVTM, CDR2 ANQGSEA, per germline. V gave up 5 bases and J gave up 10 bases, with 12 bases separating them. The CDR3 DNA is TGCAGCGTTAGTACAGGGAACTCACCCCTCCACTTT. This codes for CSVSTGNSPLHF.

The J gene is TRBJ2-5, the V gene TRBV5-4; D call uncertain. Trimming left V 4 bases short and J 4 bases short, with 23 bases between. Germline V CDR1 and CDR2: SGHNT, YYREEE (reference sequence). CDR3 length: 17 residues. CDR3 DNA sequence: TGTGCCAGCAGCCCCGACCCGACACTACTACGCCCAGAGACCCAGTACTTC. Protein product: CASSPDPTLLRPETQYF.

This chain connects TRBV6-2 or TRBV6-3 to TRBJ2-5, with 7 bases fitting TRBD2. This CDR3 has 17 residues. V gave up 6 bases and J gave up 2 bases; unmatched junction bases: 15. CDR1 is MNHEY and CDR2 is SVGEGT in the germline V gene. The CDR3 bases are TGTGCCAGCAGCGCCTATAGGGAACTAGCGCTACAAGAGACCCAGTACTTC. It encodes CASSAYRELALQETQYF.

The chain is built from TRBV7-2 and TRBJ2-7; TRBD2 aligns across 8 bases. Unmatched junction bases numbered 10, after V lost 6 bases and J lost 6 bases. CDR3 length: 14 residues. Germline assignment: CDR1 SGHTA and CDR2 FQGNSA. DNA of the CDR3: TGTGCCAGCAGTTCTAGAGCGGGAGTGGGCGAGCAGTACTTC. The encoded protein is CASSSRAGVGEQYF.

J is TRBJ2-7 and V is TRBV5-1, with 9 bases fitting TRBD1. Germline V gene lookup returns CDR1 SGHRS and CDR2 YFSETQ. This CDR3 has 16 amino acids. J was trimmed by 5 bases and V by 5 bases; bases with no gene match: 14. The CDR3 region has the DNA TGCGCCAGCAGTTATGTTTCCGGGACAGGGATGCACGAGCAGTACTTC. Translated: CASSYVSGTGMHEQYF.

The chain is built from TRBV12-3 or TRBV12-4 and TRBJ2-2; D uncertain. Between the trimmed V and J ends, which lost 5 bases and 2 bases, there was a span of 12 bases. This CDR3 spans 15 amino acids. The CDR3 loop is CASSPRPVNTGELFF. The CDR3 bases are TGTGCCAGCAGTCCCCGGCCTGTAAACACCGGGGAGCTGTTTTTT.

The genes are TRBV19 and TRBJ1-1; perhaps TRBD1 as D (5 bases). Trimming removed 3 bases from V and 3 bases from J, with 17 bases in between. The germline CDR1 and CDR2 sequences are LNHDA and SQIVND (reference sequence). There are 16 residues in the CDR3. CDR3 bases: TGTGCCAGTAGTATTGGCGGGGGGATGGGTTACACTGAAGCTTTCTTT. Amino acid sequence: CASSIGGGMGYTEAFF.

The chain has TRBV20-1 and TRBJ2-3; D unclear. The V gene's germline CDR1 is DFQATT and CDR2 SNEGSKA (reference sequence). Trimming stripped 5 bases from V and 0 bases from J, with 9 bases between. This CDR3 is built from 13 residues. The CDR3 region is CSAPFPSTDTQYF. CDR3 in DNA: TGCAGTGCTCCTTTTCCTAGCACAGATACGCAGTATTTT.

The rearrangement uses TRBV5-1 and TRBJ2-2; D possibly uses TRBD1 or TRBD2 (5 bases each). CDR1 is SGHRS and CDR2 is YFSETQ in the germline V gene. The CDR3 length is 15 residues. With 4 bases removed from V and 9 bases from J, the gap between germline ends came to 19 bases. CDR3 loop: CASSLPSQGVRELFF. The DNA for the CDR3 is TGCGCCAGCAGCCTACCCTCCCAGGGAGTCAGGGAGCTGTTTTTT.

The rearrangement links TRBV6-5 to TRBJ2-4; 8 bases are a match to TRBD2. CDR1 and CDR2 from the germline V gene are MNHEY and SVGAGI. Unmatched junction bases numbered 18, after V lost 4 bases and J lost 4 bases. The CDR3 has 19 amino acids. CDR3 loop: CASSSTLGPGGRTKNIQYF. Written as DNA, the CDR3 is TGTGCCAGCAGTTCCACCCTCGGCCCGGGGGGGCGGACGAAAAACATTCAGTACTTC.

The chain combines TRBV2 with TRBJ1-5; tentative D call: TRBD1 (5 bases). The CDR3 runs 14 residues. V lost 7 bases to trimming and J lost 0 bases, with 10 bases between them. CDR1 SNHLY and CDR2 FYNNEI come from the germline V gene. The CDR3 DNA is TGTGCCAGCACCAGGGAGGGTAGCAATCAGCCCCAGCATTTT. It codes for CASTREGSNQPQHF.

The rearrangement joins TRBV7-3 to TRBJ2-1; the D is unclear. V was trimmed by 0 bases and J by 9 bases, leaving 12 bases between them. CDR3 size: 14 residues. Germline CDR1 reads SGHTA; CDR2 reads FQGTGA. In DNA, the CDR3 is TGTGCCAGCAGCTTAACCGCCCCCCTCGGTGAGCAGTTCTTC. Its protein product is CASSLTAPLGEQFF.

The chain is built from TRBV6-1 and TRBJ2-1; 10 bases agree with TRBD2. The CDR3 covers 16 residues. V lost 5 bases, J lost 5 bases, and 9 bases stayed unmatched. Per the germline V gene, CDR1 is MNHNS and CDR2 is SASEGT. This CDR3 is CASSRTSGYNNNEQFF. The CDR3 region has the DNA TGTGCCAGCAGTCGGACTAGCGGATACAACAACAATGAGCAGTTCTTC.

V and J are TRBV18 and TRBJ1-1; 11 nucleotides match TRBD1. The CDR3 has 18 residues. The V gene end was trimmed by 3 bases and the J gene end by 2 bases; junction bases not matched to a gene: 11. CDR1 and CDR2 from the germline V gene are KGHSH and LQKENI. CDR3 region: CASSPSISGQGANTEAFF. CDR3 nucleotide sequence: TGTGCCAGCTCACCTTCAATCTCAGGACAGGGGGCCAACACTGAAGCTTTCTTT.

The J gene is TRBJ1-1, the V gene TRBV3-1; D gene uncertain. The germline gives CDR1 LGHDT, CDR2 YNNKEL (reference sequence). The CDR3 sequence is 13 residues long. The V gene lost 7 bases and the J gene lost 2 bases, with 11 bases spanning the gap. The CDR3 spells CASTPSSNTEAFF. The CDR3 DNA sequence: TGTGCCAGCACCCCGAGCAGTAACACTGAAGCTTTCTTT.

This clonotype was counted only a few times. The V gene is TRBV28, the J gene TRBJ2-6; D is unclear. Germline V gene sequence: CDR1 MDHEN, CDR2 SYDVKM. Trimming took off 2 bases at V and 0 bases at J, with 8 bases between the two ends. CDR3 size: 16 residues. The CDR3 loop reads CASSLPLPSGANVLTF. In DNA form, the CDR3 reads TGTGCCAGCAGTTTACCATTACCCTCTGGGGCCAACGTCCTGACTTTC.

The V gene is TRBV7-9, the J gene TRBJ2-1; D unresolved. V shed 2 bases and J shed 8 bases, with 4 bases lying between them. Germline V gene sequence: CDR1 SEHNR, CDR2 FQNEAQ (reference sequence). There are 11 residues in the CDR3. The CDR3 bases are TGTGCCAGCAGCTTAAATCATGAGCAGTTCTTC. Protein product: CASSLNHEQFF.

The chain is built from TRBV2 and TRBJ2-5, with 8 bases lining up with TRBD2. Germline CDR1 and CDR2: SNHLY and FYNNEI. J lost 4 bases, V lost 2 bases, and 3 bases had no gene match. This CDR3 has 14 residues. The CDR3 DNA reads as TGTGCCAGCAGTGAAAACGGGGGGGGAGAGACCCAGTACTTC. This translates into CASSENGGGETQYF. The whole variable domain, remainder taken from reference TRBV2 and TRBJ2-5, is EPEVTQTPSHQVTQMGQEVILRCVPISNHLYFYWYRQILGQKVEFLVSFYNNEISEKSEIFDDQFSVERPDGSNFTLKIRSTKLEDSAMYFCASSENGGGETQYFGPGTRLLVL.

V and J are TRBV7-9 and TRBJ2-4; 7 bases agree with TRBD2. Trimming cost V 5 bases and J 5 bases; bases outside gene matches: 12. The CDR3 consists of 16 residues. Germline CDR1 SEHNR, CDR2 FQNEAQ (reference sequence). The CDR3 DNA reads TGTGCCAGCAGCCAAGAATCAAGCGGGGCCGAAAACATTCAGTACTTC. Translated: CASSQESSGAENIQYF. Drawing the rest from reference TRBV7-9 and TRBJ2-4, the complete variable domain is DTGVSQNPRHKITKRGQNVTFRCDPISEHNRLYWYRQTLGQGPEFLTYFQNEAQLEKSRLLSDRFSAERPKGSFSTLEIQRTEQGDSAMYLCASSQESSGAENIQYFGAGTRLSVL.

This clonotype was observed once. This chain links TRBV4-1 with TRBJ2-7; 9 bases map to TRBD2. J was trimmed by 4 bases and V by 4 bases; bases with no gene match: 11. CDR1 MGHRA and CDR2 YSYEKL come from the germline V gene. The CDR3 is 16 amino acids. The DNA of the CDR3 is TGCGCCAGCAGCCCGAGATTAGCGGGGGACATATACGAGCAGTACTTC. This encodes CASSPRLAGDIYEQYF.

The chain joins TRBV20-1 to TRBJ2-3; TRBD2 matches 7 bases. The CDR3 is 13 residues long. J gave up 1 base and V 3 bases, and 1 base lay outside the gene matches. Germline V lookup: CDR1 DFQATT, CDR2 SNEGSKA (reference sequence). The CDR3 loop reads CSASAGGTDTQYF. CDR3 nucleotide sequence: TGCAGTGCTAGCGCGGGGGGCACAGATACGCAGTATTTT.